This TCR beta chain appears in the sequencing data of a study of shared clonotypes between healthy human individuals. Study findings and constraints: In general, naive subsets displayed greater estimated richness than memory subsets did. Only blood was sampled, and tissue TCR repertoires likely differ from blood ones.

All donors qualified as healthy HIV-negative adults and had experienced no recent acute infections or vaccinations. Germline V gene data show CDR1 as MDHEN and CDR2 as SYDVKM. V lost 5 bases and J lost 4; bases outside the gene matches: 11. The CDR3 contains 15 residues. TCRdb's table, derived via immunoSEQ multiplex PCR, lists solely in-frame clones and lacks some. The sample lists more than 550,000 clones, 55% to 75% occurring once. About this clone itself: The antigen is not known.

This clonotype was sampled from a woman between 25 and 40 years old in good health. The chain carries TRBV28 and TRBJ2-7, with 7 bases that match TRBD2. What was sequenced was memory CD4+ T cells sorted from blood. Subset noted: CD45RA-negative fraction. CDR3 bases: TGTGCCAGCAGTCTGTTCGCTAGCGGAGATTACGAGCAGTACTTC. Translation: CASSLFASGDYEQYF.